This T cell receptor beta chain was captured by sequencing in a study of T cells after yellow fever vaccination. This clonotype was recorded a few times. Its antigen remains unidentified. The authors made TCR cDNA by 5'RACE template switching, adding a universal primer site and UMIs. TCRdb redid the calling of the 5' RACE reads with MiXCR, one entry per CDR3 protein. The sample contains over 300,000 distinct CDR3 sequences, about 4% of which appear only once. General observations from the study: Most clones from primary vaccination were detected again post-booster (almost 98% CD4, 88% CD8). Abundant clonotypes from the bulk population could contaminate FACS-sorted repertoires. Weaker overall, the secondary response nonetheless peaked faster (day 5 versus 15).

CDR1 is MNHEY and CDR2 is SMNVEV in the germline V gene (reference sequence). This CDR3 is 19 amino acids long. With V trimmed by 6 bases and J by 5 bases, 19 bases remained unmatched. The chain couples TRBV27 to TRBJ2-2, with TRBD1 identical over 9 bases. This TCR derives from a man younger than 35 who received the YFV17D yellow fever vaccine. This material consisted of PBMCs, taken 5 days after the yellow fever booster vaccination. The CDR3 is CASRYRGSGGTGSTGELFF. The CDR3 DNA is TGTGCCAGCAGATACAGGGGGAGTGGGGGGACAGGGAGTACCGGGGAGCTGTTTTTT.